This T cell receptor beta chain was retrieved from a study of T cell changes during pregnancy in multiple sclerosis. With 1 base clipped from V and 7 bases from J, the junction kept 8 bases outside the gene matches. Germline V CDR1 and CDR2: SGHRS, YFSETQ. The CDR3 is 16 amino acids. Libraries were prepared by immunoSEQ multiplex PCR; TCRdb keeps only in-frame clonotypes and omits some of them. The table has tens of thousands of clones, around 93% seen once. The table lists this clone with a count of one. The sequencing here drew on peripheral blood, taken after pregnancy. This sequence joins TRBV5-1 and TRBJ2-1; 10 positions match TRBD1. The TCR was taken from a female donor with multiple sclerosis, enrolled in a pregnancy study. This chain's CDR3 is CASSLILRDRGNEQFF. In nucleotides, the CDR3 is TGCGCCAGCAGCTTGATACTTCGGGACAGGGGTAATGAGCAGTTCTTC.